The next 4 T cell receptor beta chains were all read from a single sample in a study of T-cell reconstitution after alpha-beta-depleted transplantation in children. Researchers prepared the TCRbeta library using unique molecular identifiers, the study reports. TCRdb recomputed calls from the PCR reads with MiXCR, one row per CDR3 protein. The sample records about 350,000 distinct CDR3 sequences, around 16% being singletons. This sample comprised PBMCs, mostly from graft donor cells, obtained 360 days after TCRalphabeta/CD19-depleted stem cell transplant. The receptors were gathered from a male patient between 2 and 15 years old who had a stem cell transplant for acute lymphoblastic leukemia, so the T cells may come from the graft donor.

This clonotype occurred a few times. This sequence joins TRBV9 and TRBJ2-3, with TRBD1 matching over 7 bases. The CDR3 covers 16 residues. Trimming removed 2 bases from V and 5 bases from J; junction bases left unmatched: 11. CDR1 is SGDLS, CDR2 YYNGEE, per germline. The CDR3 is CASSVGSQGRGDTQYF. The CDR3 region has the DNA TGTGCCAGCAGCGTCGGCTCACAGGGGCGCGGAGATACGCAGTATTTT.

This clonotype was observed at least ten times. The CDR3 DNA follows: TGTGCCAGCAGCCAAGATCCTAAGGGAGCCACAGATACGCAGTATTTT. This gives the protein CASSQDPKGATDTQYF. V usage is TRBV3-1 and J usage is TRBJ2-3; D is perhaps TRBD2 (5 bases). The CDR3 spans 16 residues. The V end was cut by 0 bases, the J end by 2 bases, with 12 bases between. The V gene's germline CDR1 is LGHDT and CDR2 YNNKEL (reference sequence).

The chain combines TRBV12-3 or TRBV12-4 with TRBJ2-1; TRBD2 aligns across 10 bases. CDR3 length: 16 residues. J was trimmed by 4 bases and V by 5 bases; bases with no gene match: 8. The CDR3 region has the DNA TGTGCCAGCAGTCCGCAAGCGGGAGGGAAGTACAATGAGCAGTTCTTC. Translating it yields CASSPQAGGKYNEQFF.

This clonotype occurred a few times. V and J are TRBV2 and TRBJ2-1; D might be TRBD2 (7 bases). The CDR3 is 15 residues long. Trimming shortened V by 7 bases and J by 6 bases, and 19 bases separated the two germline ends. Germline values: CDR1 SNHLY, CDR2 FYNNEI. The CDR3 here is CASTGRIRTVNEQFF. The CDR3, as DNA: TGTGCCAGCACCGGGAGGATTAGGACAGTCAATGAGCAGTTCTTC.